A selection of T cell receptor beta chains follows, all from one sample in a study of PD-1 blockade in classical Hodgkin lymphoma. Sequencing used immunoSEQ multiplex PCR; TCRdb keeps in-frame clones, though not all of them. The sample holds approximately 52,000 clones, approximately 89% seen once. The material was peripheral blood mononuclear cells (PBMCs), obtained before the fourth cycle of nivolumab. The receptor set was obtained from a human donor with classical Hodgkin lymphoma. Each CDR3 is given with its conserved first and last residue. The D gene is left open where the match is weak. Clone size, where shown, is once, few, many, or a class for clones that have expanded.

TRBV29-1,NA,TRBD2,TRBJ2-7,CSVEDPGAGAPYEQYF,TGCAGCGTTGAAGATCCCGGGGCGGGAGCTCCCTACGAGCAGTACTTC
TRBV11-1,NA,TRBD2,TRBJ2-2,CASSLVRGGLGELFF,TGTGCCAGCAGCTTAGTCCGGGGGGGCCTCGGGGAGCTGTTTTTT
TRBV6-1,NA,NA,TRBJ1-1,CASSEARVNTEAFF,TGTGCCAGCAGTGAAGCTAGGGTAAACACTGAAGCTTTCTTT
TRBV6-5,NA,NA,TRBJ2-5,CASSTGGSGSGAQYF,TGTGCCAGCAGCACCGGGGGTAGCGGATCCGGGGCCCAGTACTTC
TRBV5-5,NA,NA,TRBJ1-3,CASSLALGASGNTIYF,TGTGCCAGCAGCTTGGCCCTGGGGGCCTCTGGAAACACCATATATTTT
TRBV5-4,once,TRBD2,TRBJ2-5,CASSRERATFLAGGRETQYF,TGTGCCAGCAGCCGCGAAAGGGCCACTTTCCTAGCGGGGGGGCGGGAGACCCAGTACTTC
TRBV5-4,NA,TRBD1,TRBJ2-7,CATHNRGSEQYF,TGTGCCACTCACAACAGGGGCTCCGAGCAGTACTTC
TRBV18,NA,TRBD2,TRBJ2-3,CASSPPNGGEYF,TGTGCCAGCTCACCACCGAATGGGGGGGAGTATTTT
TRBV7-2,NA,NA,TRBJ2-2,CASRGLASTGELFF,TGTGCCTCGCGGGGGCTAGCGTCCACCGGGGAGCTGTTTTTT
TRBV11-2,NA,TRBD1,TRBJ2-5,CASSHRDRQETQYF,TGTGCCAGCAGCCACCGGGACAGACAAGAGACCCAGTACTTC
TRBV5-4,NA,TRBD1,TRBJ2-7,CASSEGQGPSLVHEQYF,TGTGCCAGCAGCGAGGGACAGGGGCCCTCCTTGGTCCACGAGCAGTACTTC
TRBV18,NA,TRBD1,TRBJ1-2,CASSPIGQGGYGYTF,TGTGCCAGCTCCCCTATCGGACAGGGAGGATATGGCTACACCTTC